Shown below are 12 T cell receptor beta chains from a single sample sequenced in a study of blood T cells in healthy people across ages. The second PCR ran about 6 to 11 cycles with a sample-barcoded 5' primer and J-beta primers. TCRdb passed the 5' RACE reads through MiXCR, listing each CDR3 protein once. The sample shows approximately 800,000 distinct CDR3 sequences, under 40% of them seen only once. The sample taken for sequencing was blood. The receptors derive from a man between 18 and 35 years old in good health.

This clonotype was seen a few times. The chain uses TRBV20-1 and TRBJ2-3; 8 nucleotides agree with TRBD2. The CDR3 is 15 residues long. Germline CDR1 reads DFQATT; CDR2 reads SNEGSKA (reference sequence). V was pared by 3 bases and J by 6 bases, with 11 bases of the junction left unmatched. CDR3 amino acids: CSASGGLGFGDTQYF. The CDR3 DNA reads TGCAGTGCTAGCGGGGGACTAGGATTCGGCGATACGCAGTATTTT.

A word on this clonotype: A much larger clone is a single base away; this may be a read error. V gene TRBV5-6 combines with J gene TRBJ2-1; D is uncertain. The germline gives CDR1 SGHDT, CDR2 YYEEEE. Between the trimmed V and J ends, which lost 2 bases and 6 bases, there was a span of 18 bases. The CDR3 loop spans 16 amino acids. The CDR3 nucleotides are TGTGCCAGCAGCTTCCTTCCCCAGACCGTCCGCAATGAGCAGTTCTTC. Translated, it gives CASSFLPQTVRNEQFF. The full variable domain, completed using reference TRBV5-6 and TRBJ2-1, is DAGVTQSPTHLIKTRGQQVTLRCSPKSGHDTVSWYQQALGQGPQFIFQYYEEEERQRGNFPDRFSGHQFPNYSSELNVNALLLGDSALYLCASSFLPQTVRNEQFFGPGTRLTVL.

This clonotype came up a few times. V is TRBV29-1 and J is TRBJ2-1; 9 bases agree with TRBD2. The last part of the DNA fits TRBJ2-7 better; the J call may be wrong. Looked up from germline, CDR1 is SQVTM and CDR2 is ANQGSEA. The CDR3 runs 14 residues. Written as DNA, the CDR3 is TGCAGCGTTGTCTGGCGGGGGGGCCTTAATGAGCAGTACTTC. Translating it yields CSVVWRGGLNEQYF.

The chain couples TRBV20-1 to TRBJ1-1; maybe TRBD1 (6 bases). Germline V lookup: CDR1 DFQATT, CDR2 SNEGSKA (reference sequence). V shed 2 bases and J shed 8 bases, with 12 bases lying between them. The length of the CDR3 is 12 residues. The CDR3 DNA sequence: TGCAGTGCTAGAAAGGGACAACGGGAAGCTTTCTTT. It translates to CSARKGQREAFF.

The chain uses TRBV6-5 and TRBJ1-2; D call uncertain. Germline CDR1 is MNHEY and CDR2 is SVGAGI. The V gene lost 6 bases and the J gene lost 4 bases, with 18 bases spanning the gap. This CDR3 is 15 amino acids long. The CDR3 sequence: CASRESGREGYGYTF. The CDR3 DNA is TGTGCCAGCAGAGAGAGCGGCCGTGAAGGCTATGGCTACACCTTC.

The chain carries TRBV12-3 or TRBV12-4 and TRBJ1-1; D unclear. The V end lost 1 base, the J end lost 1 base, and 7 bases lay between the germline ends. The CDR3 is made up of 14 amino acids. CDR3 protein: CASSLETANTEAFF. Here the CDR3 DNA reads TGTGCCAGCAGTTTAGAAACAGCGAACACTGAAGCTTTCTTT.

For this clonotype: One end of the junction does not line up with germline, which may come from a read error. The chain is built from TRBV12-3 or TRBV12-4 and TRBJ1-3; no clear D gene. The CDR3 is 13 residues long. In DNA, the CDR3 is TGTGCCAGCAGTTTGAGCTCTGAAAACACCATATATTTT. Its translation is CASSLSSENTIYF.

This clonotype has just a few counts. The CDR3 protein is CASSPRLDGGSTDTQYF. The CDR3 region has the DNA TGTGCCAGCAGCCCTCGTCTCGACGGGGGAAGCACAGATACGCAGTATTTT. The chain recombines TRBV9 with TRBJ2-3, with D possibly matching TRBD2 (6 bases). The V and J ends lost 4 bases and 0 bases respectively, with 18 bases between them. Germline CDR1 is SGDLS and CDR2 is YYNGEE. The CDR3 consists of 17 residues.

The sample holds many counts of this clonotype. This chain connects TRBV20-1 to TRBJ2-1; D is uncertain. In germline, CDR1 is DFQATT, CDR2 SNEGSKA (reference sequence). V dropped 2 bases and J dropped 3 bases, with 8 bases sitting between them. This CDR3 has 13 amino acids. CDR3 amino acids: CSARSGFYNEQFF. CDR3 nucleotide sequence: TGCAGTGCTAGATCCGGGTTCTACAATGAGCAGTTCTTC.

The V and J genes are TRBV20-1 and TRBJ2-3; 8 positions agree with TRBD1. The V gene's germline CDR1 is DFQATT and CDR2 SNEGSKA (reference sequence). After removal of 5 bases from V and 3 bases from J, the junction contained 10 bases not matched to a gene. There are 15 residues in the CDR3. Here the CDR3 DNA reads TGCAGTGCTCGACTCGGGACAGGAAGGACAGATACGCAGTATTTT. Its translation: CSARLGTGRTDTQYF.

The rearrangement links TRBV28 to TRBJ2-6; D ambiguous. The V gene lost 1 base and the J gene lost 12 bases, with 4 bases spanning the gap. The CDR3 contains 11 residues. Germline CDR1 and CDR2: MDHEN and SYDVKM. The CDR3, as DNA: TGTGCCAGCAGTTTATTTAGCGTCCTGACTTTC. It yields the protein CASSLFSVLTF.

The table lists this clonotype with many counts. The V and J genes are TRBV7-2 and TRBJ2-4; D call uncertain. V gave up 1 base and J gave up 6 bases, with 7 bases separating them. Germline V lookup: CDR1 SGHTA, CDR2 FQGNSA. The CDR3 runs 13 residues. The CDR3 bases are TGTGCCAGCAGCTTAGGAGTGAGAAACATTCAGTACTTC. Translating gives CASSLGVRNIQYF.